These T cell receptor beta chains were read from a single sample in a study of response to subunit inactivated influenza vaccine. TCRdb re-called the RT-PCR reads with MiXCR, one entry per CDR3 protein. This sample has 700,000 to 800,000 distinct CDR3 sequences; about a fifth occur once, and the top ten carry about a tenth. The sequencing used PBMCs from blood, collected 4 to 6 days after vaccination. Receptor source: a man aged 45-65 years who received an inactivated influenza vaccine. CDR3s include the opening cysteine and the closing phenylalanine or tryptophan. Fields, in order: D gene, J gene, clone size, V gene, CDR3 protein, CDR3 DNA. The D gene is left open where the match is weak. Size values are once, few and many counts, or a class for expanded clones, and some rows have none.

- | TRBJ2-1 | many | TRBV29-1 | CSAWKDEQFF | TGCAGCGCTTGGAAGGATGAGCAGTTCTTC
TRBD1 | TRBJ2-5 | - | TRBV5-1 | CASSFGQGQETQYF | TGCGCCAGCAGCTTTGGACAGGGTCAAGAGACCCAGTACTTC
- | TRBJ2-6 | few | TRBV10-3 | CAISATYSGANVLTF | TGTGCCATCAGCGCGACCTACTCTGGGGCCAACGTCCTGACTTTC
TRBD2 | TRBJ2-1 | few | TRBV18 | CASSPRGGSYNEQFF | TGTGCCAGCTCGCCCCGGGGGGGCTCCTACAATGAGCAGTTCTTC
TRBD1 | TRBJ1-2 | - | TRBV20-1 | CSARWTGSGYTF | TGCAGTGCTAGATGGACAGGGTCTGGCTACACCTTC
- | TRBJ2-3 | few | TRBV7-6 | CASSALSDTQYF | TGTGCCAGCAGCGCATTGTCAGATACGCAGTATTTT
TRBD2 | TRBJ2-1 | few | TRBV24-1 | CATSDPLPGGAGNEQFF | TGTGCCACCAGTGACCCCTTACCCGGGGGGGCCGGCAATGAGCAGTTCTTC
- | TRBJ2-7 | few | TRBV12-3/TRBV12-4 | CASSLIGKTYEQYF | TGTGCCAGCAGTTTAATTGGGAAGACCTACGAGCAGTACTTC
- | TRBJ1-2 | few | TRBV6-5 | CASSYSTTWSGTMGYTF | TGTGCCAGCAGTTACTCAACGACGTGGAGCGGTACCATGGGCTACACCTTC
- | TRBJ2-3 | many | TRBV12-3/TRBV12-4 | CASSLSLALYTDTQYF | TGTGCCAGCAGTTTATCTTTGGCACTCTACACAGATACGCAGTATTTT
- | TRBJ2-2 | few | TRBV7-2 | CASSPWGLGNTGELFF | TGTGCCAGCAGCCCATGGGGGTTGGGGAACACCGGGGAGCTGTTTTTT
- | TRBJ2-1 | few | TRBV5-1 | CASSENYEQFF | TGCGCCAGCAGCGAAAATTATGAGCAGTTCTTC
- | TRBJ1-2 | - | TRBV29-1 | CSAGNTNYGYTF | TGCAGCGCCGGCAACACTAACTATGGCTACACCTTC
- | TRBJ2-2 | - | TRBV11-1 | CASSLPRGGPTGELFF | TGTGCCAGCAGCCTACCCAGGGGGGGGCCCACCGGGGAGCTGTTTTTT
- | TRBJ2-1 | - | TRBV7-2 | CASSPQSDEQFF | TGTGCCAGCAGCCCACAGAGCGATGAGCAGTTCTTC
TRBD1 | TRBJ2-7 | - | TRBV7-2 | CASSSEPGQSYEQYF | TGTGCCAGCAGCTCGGAACCGGGACAGTCCTACGAGCAGTACTTC
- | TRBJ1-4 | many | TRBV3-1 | CASSQDGATNEKLFF | TGTGCCAGCAGCCAAGACGGAGCAACTAATGAAAAACTGTTTTTT